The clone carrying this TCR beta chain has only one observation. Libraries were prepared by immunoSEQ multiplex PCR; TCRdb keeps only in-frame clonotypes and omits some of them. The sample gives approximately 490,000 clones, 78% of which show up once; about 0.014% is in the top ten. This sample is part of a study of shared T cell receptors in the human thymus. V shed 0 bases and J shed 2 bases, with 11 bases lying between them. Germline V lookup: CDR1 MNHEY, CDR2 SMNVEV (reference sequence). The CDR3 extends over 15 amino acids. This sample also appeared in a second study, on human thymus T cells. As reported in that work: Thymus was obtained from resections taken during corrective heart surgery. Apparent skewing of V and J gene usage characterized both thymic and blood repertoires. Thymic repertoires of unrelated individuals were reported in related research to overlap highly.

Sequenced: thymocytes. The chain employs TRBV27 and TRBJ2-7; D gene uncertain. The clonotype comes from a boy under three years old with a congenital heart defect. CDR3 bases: TGTGCCAGCAGTTTATCGGAGAGGATTCCCTACGAGCAGTACTTC. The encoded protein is CASSLSERIPYEQYF.